Shown below are 18 T cell receptor beta chains from a single sample sequenced in a study of blood T cell repertoires in COVID-19. Generated by immunoSEQ multiplex PCR, the TCRdb table keeps only in-frame clones and is missing some. The table lists under 75,000 clones, about 80% of them singletons. Source material: peripheral blood. These TCRs come from an elderly woman with acute or convalescent COVID-19.

The chain joins TRBV5-1 to TRBJ2-3; 8 bases match TRBD2. Germline lookup yields CDR1 SGHRS and CDR2 YFSETQ. With V trimmed by 4 bases and J by 14 bases, 6 bases remained unmatched. The CDR3 extends over 11 amino acids. CDR3 sequence (DNA): TGCGCCAGCAGCCCGGGGGGACTAGTGTATTTT. This gives the protein CASSPGGLVYF.

This clone has only one observation. The genes are TRBV9 and TRBJ2-1; possibly TRBD1 for D (6 bases). Germline V gives CDR1 SGDLS, CDR2 YYNGEE. The germline V and J ends were trimmed by 0 bases and 9 bases, with 22 bases remaining between them. The CDR3 is made up of 17 amino acids. The DNA for the CDR3 is TGTGCCAGCAGCGTAGCTCCAGGCCAGGGGTTCGGTCTTGAGCAGTTCTTC. It encodes CASSVAPGQGFGLEQFF. The entire variable domain, with the rest obtained from reference TRBV9 and TRBJ2-1, is as follows: DSGVTQTPKHLITATGQRVTLRCSPRSGDLSVYWYQQSLDQGLQFLIQYYNGEERAKGNILERFSAQQFPDLHSELNLSSLELGDSALYFCASSVAPGQGFGLEQFFGPGTRLTVL.

V gene TRBV5-1 combines with J gene TRBJ2-1; D is perhaps TRBD2 (5 bases). The CDR3 is 15 amino acids. V dropped 2 bases and J dropped 3 bases, with 12 bases sitting between them. CDR1 SGHRS and CDR2 YFSETQ come from the germline V gene. The CDR3 sequence: CASSFGRVFYNEQFF. DNA of the CDR3: TGCGCCAGCAGCTTCGGGCGGGTATTCTACAATGAGCAGTTCTTC.

The chain carries TRBV15 and TRBJ1-2; perhaps TRBD1 as D (5 bases). This CDR3 is built from 15 residues. V lost 0 bases to trimming and J lost 2 bases, with 10 bases between them. Per germline, CDR1 LNHNV and CDR2 YYDKDF (reference sequence). The CDR3 is CATSREGLGNYGYTF. For the CDR3, the DNA is TGTGCCACCAGCAGAGAGGGACTGGGGAACTATGGCTACACCTTC.

This chain connects TRBV19 to TRBJ2-4, with 9 bases lining up with TRBD1. The CDR3 totals 15 residues. Germline values: CDR1 LNHDA, CDR2 SQIVND (reference sequence). V shed 5 bases and J 4 bases; nucleotides not matched to a gene: 6. CDR3 DNA sequence: TGTGCCAGTAGTTACCGGGACAGGGATAAAAACATTCAGTACTTC. Amino acid sequence: CASSYRDRDKNIQYF.

The chain joins TRBV7-2 to TRBJ2-3; possible D gene TRBD1, 6 bases. The V end lost 1 base, the J end lost 1 base, and 9 bases lay between the germline ends. The CDR3 spans 15 residues. Germline CDR1 and CDR2: SGHTA and FQGNSA. In DNA, the CDR3 is TGTGCCAGCAGCTTAGGGTCAGGGGGCACAGATACGCAGTATTTT. Protein: CASSLGSGGTDTQYF.

The V call is TRBV19, the J call TRBJ1-5, with TRBD1 identical over 7 bases. With 7 bases clipped from V and 3 bases from J, the junction kept 6 bases outside the gene matches. The germline gives CDR1 LNHDA, CDR2 SQIVND (reference sequence). CDR3 length: 14 amino acids. DNA of the CDR3: TGTGCCAGTACCCCAGGGGGGTACAATCAGCCCCAGCATTTT. It yields the protein CASTPGGYNQPQHF.

V gene TRBV6-5 combines with J gene TRBJ2-2, with D perhaps matching TRBD1 (6 bases). The CDR3 is 14 residues long. V was shortened by 6 bases and J by 4 bases, with 12 bases between the two germline ends. CDR1 and CDR2 (germline): MNHEY, SVGAGI. CDR3 sequence (DNA): TGTGCCAGCAGAGCTACAGGGTCCACCGGGGAGCTGTTTTTT. It yields the protein CASRATGSTGELFF.

The gene calls are TRBV7-8 and TRBJ2-5, with TRBD2 identical over 8 bases. The CDR3 contains 15 residues. V shed 5 bases, J shed 2 bases, and the junction held 7 bases outside the gene matches. CDR1 SGHVS and CDR2 FQNEAQ come from the germline V gene. CDR3 sequence: CASSRTSTPQETQYF. CDR3 sequence (DNA): TGTGCCAGCAGCCGGACTAGCACGCCTCAAGAGACCCAGTACTTC.

The V call is TRBV24-1, the J call TRBJ2-1, with TRBD1 identical over 9 bases. The CDR3 is 18 residues long. The V gene's germline CDR1 is KGHDR and CDR2 SFDVKD. V gave up 9 bases and J gave up 3 bases; unmatched junction bases: 17. CDR3 nucleotides: TGTGCCACCCCAAGAGGGACAGGGTCCCCCGGGAACTACAATGAGCAGTTCTTC. It is translated as CATPRGTGSPGNYNEQFF.

The V call is TRBV28, the J call TRBJ2-3; the D gene is possibly TRBD2 (6 bases). Germline CDR1 reads MDHEN; CDR2 reads SYDVKM. Trimming shortened V by 6 bases and J by 10 bases, and 23 bases separated the two germline ends. The CDR3 length is 15 residues. As DNA, the CDR3 is TGTGCCAGCAGCCCCGGGGACTCGAGGGCCCATGCGCAGTATTTT. It specifies CASSPGDSRAHAQYF.

The chain recombines TRBV7-8 with TRBJ1-1; weak D call: TRBD1 (6 bases). The V and J ends lost 1 base and 0 bases respectively, with 24 bases between them. The CDR3 totals 20 residues. Germline CDR1 reads SGHVS; CDR2 reads FQNEAQ. Here the CDR3 reads CASSLERGGPPDAMNTEAFF. In DNA, the CDR3 is TGTGCCAGCAGCTTAGAAAGGGGGGGCCCTCCGGACGCTATGAACACTGAAGCTTTCTTT.

This sequence joins TRBV20-1 and TRBJ2-1; TRBD1 aligns across 9 bases. Trimming cost V 3 bases and J 5 bases; bases outside gene matches: 8. Germline V CDR1 and CDR2: DFQATT, SNEGSKA (reference sequence). The CDR3 length is 15 residues. The chain's CDR3 is CSASASGQGHNEQFF. The CDR3 bases are TGCAGTGCTAGTGCCTCGGGACAGGGCCACAATGAGCAGTTCTTC.

The chain joins TRBV24-1 to TRBJ1-5; tentative D call: TRBD1 (5 bases). The germline V and J ends were trimmed by 4 bases and 4 bases, with 10 bases remaining between them. The germline CDR1 and CDR2 sequences are KGHDR and SFDVKD. There are 14 residues in the CDR3. The DNA of the CDR3 is TGTGCCACCAGTGAACCCTACAGGAATCAGCCCCAGCATTTT. This translates into CATSEPYRNQPQHF.

This chain uses TRBV7-9 with TRBJ1-2, with D perhaps TRBD1 (5 bases). V dropped 4 bases and J dropped 8 bases, with 20 bases sitting between them. The germline gives CDR1 SEHNR, CDR2 FQNEAQ (reference sequence). The CDR3 extends over 15 amino acids. The CDR3 loop reads CASSSLQGWGGGYTF. The CDR3, as DNA: TGTGCCAGCAGCTCGCTGCAGGGTTGGGGCGGAGGCTACACCTTC.

This clone was seen more than once but under ten times. J is TRBJ2-7 and V is TRBV30; tentatively, D is TRBD2 (7 bases). Looked up from germline, CDR1 is GTSNPN and CDR2 is SVGIG (reference sequence). The CDR3 covers 16 residues. The V end lost 2 bases, the J end lost 4 bases, and 21 bases lay between the germline ends. The CDR3 reads CAWSRINRGRGYEQYF. In nucleotides, the CDR3 is TGTGCCTGGAGTAGGATAAATAGGGGGAGGGGTTACGAGCAGTACTTC.

The genes are TRBV18 and TRBJ2-2; tentative D call: TRBD2 (6 bases). The CDR3 runs to 16 residues. The ends were cut back, 3 bases at V and 4 bases at J, with 15 bases in the middle. Germline CDR1 reads KGHSH; CDR2 reads LQKENI. CDR3 sequence: CASSPQGGSGTGELFF. The CDR3 coding sequence is TGTGCCAGCTCACCGCAGGGAGGTTCGGGCACCGGGGAGCTGTTTTTT.

The V call is TRBV12-3 or TRBV12-4, the J call TRBJ1-1; D uncertain. With 2 bases removed from V and 7 bases from J, the gap between germline ends came to 8 bases. The CDR3 spans 12 residues. In DNA form, the CDR3 reads TGTGCCAGCAGTTTATGGGGAGGTGAAGCTTTCTTT. Translation: CASSLWGGEAFF.